This TCR beta chain was sequenced in a study of CD8+ T cells in alopecia areata. Overall study findings and caveats: In scalp samples, resident alphabeta T cells of normal skin are also sequenced. The study found higher clonality in lesional than normal scalp, especially in alopecia totalis/universalis.

Researchers picked out CD4+ and CD8+ T cells from PBMCs by sorting. It was cDNA, reverse transcribed from extracted RNA, that served as the sequencing template. Measured with immunoSEQ multiplex PCR; TCRdb has only the in-frame clones, and not every one. In the table there are around 120,000 clones, less than 80% of which are singletons. Regarding this clone: Its antigen remains unknown.

Source material: CD4+ T cells sorted from blood. The origin of this receptor is a human donor in good health.

The CDR3 sequence: CSVERWGAWGYTF. The CDR3 DNA follows: TGCAGCGTTGAACGATGGGGCGCATGGGGCTACACCTTC. V is TRBV29-1 and J is TRBJ1-2; maybe TRBD1 (5 bases). This CDR3 has 13 residues. Germline V gives CDR1 SQVTM, CDR2 ANQGSEA. The V gene lost 2 bases and the J gene lost 8 bases, with 15 bases spanning the gap.